This T cell receptor beta chain was sequenced in a study of cytomegalovirus exposure and HLA in healthy donors. Across the study: HLA-typed donors were the source of 82 million or so unique TCRs, which an early data release held. Study results and limitations: Among TCR sequences, most were rare, though some public TCRs appeared in many donors.

Use of 60 Vbeta and 13 Jbeta primers characterized the PCR. Profiled with immunoSEQ multiplex PCR; TCRdb holds only in-frame clones, not every one. The table lists just under 90,000 clones. Between the trimmed V and J ends, which lost 1 base and 2 bases, there was a span of 5 bases. The CDR3 is made up of 13 amino acids. Germline V gives CDR1 MNHEY, CDR2 SVGAGI. Worth noting for this clone: Its antigen is currently unknown.

This sequence was found in a girl aged 5-17 years in good health and CMV-seropositive. Sequencing was carried out using PBMCs. V usage is TRBV6-5 and J usage is TRBJ1-1; D is unclear. DNA of the CDR3: TGTGCCAGCAGTTACTTCGTTAACACTGAAGCTTTCTTT. Protein sequence: CASSYFVNTEAFF.